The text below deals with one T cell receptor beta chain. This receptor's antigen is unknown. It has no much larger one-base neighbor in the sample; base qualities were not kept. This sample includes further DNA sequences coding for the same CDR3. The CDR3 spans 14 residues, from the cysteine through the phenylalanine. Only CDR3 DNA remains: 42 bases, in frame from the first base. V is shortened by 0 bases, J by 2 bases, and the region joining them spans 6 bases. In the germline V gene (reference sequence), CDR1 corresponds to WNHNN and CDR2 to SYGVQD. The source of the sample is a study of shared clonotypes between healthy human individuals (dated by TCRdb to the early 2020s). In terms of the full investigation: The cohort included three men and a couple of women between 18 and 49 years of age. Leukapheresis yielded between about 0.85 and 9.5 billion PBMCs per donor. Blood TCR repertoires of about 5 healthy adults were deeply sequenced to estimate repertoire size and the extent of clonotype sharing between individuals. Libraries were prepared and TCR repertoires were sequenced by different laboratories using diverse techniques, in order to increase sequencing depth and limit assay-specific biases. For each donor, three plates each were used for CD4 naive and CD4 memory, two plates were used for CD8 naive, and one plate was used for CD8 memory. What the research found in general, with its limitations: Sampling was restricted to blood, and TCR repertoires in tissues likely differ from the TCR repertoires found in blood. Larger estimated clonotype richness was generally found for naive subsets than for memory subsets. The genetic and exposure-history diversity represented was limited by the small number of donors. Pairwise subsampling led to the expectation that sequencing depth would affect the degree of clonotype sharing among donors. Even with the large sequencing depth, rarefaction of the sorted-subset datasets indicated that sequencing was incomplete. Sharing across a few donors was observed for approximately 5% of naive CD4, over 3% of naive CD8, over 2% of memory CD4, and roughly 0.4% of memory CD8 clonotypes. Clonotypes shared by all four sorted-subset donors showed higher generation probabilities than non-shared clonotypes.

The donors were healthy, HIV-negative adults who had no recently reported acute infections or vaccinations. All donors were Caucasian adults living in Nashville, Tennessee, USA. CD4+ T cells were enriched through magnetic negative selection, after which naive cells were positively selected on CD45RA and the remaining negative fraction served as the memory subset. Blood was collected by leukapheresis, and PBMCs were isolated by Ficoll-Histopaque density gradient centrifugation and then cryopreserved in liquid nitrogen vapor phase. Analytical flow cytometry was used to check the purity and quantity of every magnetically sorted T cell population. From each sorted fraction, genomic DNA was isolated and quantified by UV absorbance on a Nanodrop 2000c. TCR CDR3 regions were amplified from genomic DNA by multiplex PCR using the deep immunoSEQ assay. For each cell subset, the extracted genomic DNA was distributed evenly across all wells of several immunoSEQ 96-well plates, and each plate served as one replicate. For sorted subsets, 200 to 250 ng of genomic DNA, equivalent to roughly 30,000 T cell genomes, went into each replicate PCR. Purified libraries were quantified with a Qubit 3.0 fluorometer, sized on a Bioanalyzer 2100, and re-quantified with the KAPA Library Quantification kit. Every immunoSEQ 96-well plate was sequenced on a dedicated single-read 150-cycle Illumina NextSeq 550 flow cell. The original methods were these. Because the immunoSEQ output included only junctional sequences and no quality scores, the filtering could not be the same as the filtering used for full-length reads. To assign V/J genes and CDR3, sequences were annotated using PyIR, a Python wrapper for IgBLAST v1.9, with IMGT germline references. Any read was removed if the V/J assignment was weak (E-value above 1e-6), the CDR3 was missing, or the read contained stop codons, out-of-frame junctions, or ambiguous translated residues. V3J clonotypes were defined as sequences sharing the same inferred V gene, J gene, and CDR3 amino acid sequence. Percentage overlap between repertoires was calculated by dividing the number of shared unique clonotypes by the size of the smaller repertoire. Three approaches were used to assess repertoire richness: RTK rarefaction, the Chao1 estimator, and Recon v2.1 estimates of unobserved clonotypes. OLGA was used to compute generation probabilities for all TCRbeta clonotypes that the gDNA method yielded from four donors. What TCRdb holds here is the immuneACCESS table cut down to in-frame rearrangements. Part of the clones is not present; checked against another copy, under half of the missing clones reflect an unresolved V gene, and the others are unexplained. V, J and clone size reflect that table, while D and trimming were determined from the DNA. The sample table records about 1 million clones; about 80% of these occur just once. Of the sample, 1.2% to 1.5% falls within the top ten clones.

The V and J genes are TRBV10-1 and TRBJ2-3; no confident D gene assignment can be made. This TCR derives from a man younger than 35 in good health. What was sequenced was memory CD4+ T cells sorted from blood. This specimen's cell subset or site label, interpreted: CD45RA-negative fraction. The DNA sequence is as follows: TGCGCCAGCAGTGAGTCGGGGTTCACAGATACGCAGTATTTT. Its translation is CASSESGFTDTQYF.